This TCR beta chain came from a study of OX40 agonist ivuxolimab in advanced cancers. About the investigation overall: The costimulatory receptor OX40 (CD134) was targeted by ivuxolimab, a fully human IgG2 agonistic monoclonal antibody. Intravenous ivuxolimab was administered to patients every 2 weeks at six dose levels: 0.01, 0.1, 0.3, 1.5, 3 and 10 mg/kg. Of the approximately 50 dose-escalation patients, hepatocellular carcinoma was present in 19, melanoma in some 15, renal cell carcinoma in 9 and head and neck cancer in 9. In the dose-escalation cohort, over 65% of patients were male, and the mean age was about 55 years, with a range of about 23 to 90. Patients were allowed to have had prior anti-PD-1, anti-PD-L1 or anti-CTLA-4 therapy, and 40% of the dose-escalation patients had previously received checkpoint inhibitors. Three dose-escalation patients achieved partial responses, one with hepatocellular carcinoma and two with cutaneous melanoma. The point of sequencing TCRbeta in the periphery was to test whether ivuxolimab changed TCR sequence diversity and drove clonal T-cell expansion. The paper reports the monotherapy dose-escalation portion (N of about 54 patients) of the phase I ivuxolimab trial.

The trial excluded patients who had a history of autoimmune disease or who were on systemic immunosuppression. In every dose cohort, peripheral blood was drawn for TCR sequencing at baseline, cycle 4 day 1, and cycle 7 day 1. The samples were drawn from a first-in-human, open-label, multicenter phase I dose-escalation trial of ivuxolimab. The trial enrolled adults with locally advanced or metastatic head and neck squamous cell, hepatocellular, melanoma or renal cell carcinoma. Before TCR sequencing, CD4+ T cells and CD8+ T cells were sorted from peripheral blood as separate populations. The CDR3 contains 14 residues, cysteine and phenylalanine counted. CDR3 DNA is the only sequence kept; it has 42 bases, read in frame from the first base. According to the germline V gene, CDR1 reads SGDLS and CDR2 reads YYNGEE. V and J are truncated by 3 bases and 7 bases respectively, leaving an intervening sequence of 14 bases.

Broad study findings and their caveats: The antigen specificity of the clonally expanded peripheral T cells was not determined. Low levels of normalized T-cell clonal expansion were also seen in some patients who did not respond. Clonal expansion of both CD4+ and CD8+ blood T cells was observed from baseline to week 6 at doses 0.1 to 3.0 mg/kg. After ivuxolimab, more expanded clones were found on average in CD8+ T cells than in CD4+ T cells. In partial responders in the 0.1-3.0 mg/kg groups, normalized peripheral clonal expansion was found to be among the lowest, especially among CD8+ T cells.

Details on this clone: Its antigen remains undetermined. Per-nucleotide qualities are absent, and no much larger clonotype sits a single base away.

For sequencing of the TCRbeta CDR3 region, genomic DNA was extracted from the sorted cells. TCRbeta CDR3 regions were sequenced using the immunoSEQ Assay. TCRdb retrieved this table from immuneACCESS and kept in-frame rearrangements only. Not all clones are present; in checked studies, unresolved V genes account for under half, and no reason is known for the remainder. In this sample the table shows around 27,000 clones, 90% of which occur a single time. 24% of the sample is taken by the ten largest. Sequenced material: CD4+ or CD8+ T cells sorted from blood, taken in a trial of the OX40 agonist ivuxolimab. This TCR was sampled from an adult with an advanced solid tumor such as melanoma, head and neck, liver or kidney cancer. Rearrangement joined TRBV9 to TRBJ2-1; the D call could be TRBD1 or TRBD2, with each sharing 7 bases. The encoded CDR3 is CASSATGEGNEQFF. The DNA sequence is TGTGCCAGCAGCGCTACAGGGGAGGGTAATGAGCAGTTCTTC.